These 30 T cell receptor beta chains originate from one sample sequenced in a study of T cell responses to AZD1222 COVID-19 vaccine listed by TCRdb under 2021. The library was produced with the immunoSEQ multiplex PCR assay. The source is immuneACCESS, and TCRdb retained only in-frame sequences with V and J called. Part of the clones is not carried over; for the studies checked, unresolved V genes explain less than half of this, and the remainder is unexplained. Within this sample are around 130,000 clones, with 80% to 90% of them counted one time only. The top ten clonotypes cover 7.5% to 8% of the sample. Sample time point, as interpreted from the label and publication: baseline before first vaccination. Sample: peripheral blood, taken on day 0 of AZD1222 vaccination. Receptors originate from an adult in good health.

The chain has TRBV5-1 and TRBJ2-7, with D uncertain. Germline V gene lookup returns CDR1 SGHRS and CDR2 YFSETQ. The CDR3 is made up of 15 amino acids. Deletions cut 0 bases from V and 3 bases from J, with 13 bases between. The CDR3 loop is CASSLESSPVYEQYF. The DNA of the CDR3 is TGCGCCAGCAGCTTGGAGAGTTCCCCGGTCTACGAGCAGTACTTC. Combining the CDR3 with reference TRBV5-1 and TRBJ2-7 gives the whole variable domain KAGVTQTPRYLIKTRGQQVTLSCSPISGHRSVSWYQQTPGQGLQFLFEYFSETQRNKGNFPGRFSGRQFSNSRSEMNVSTLELGDSALYLCASSLESSPVYEQYFGPGTRLTVT.

The CDR3, as DNA: TGTGCCAGCAGCTTAAATCCGGGACAGGGCCTTATTAATGAAAAACTGTTTTTT. As protein: CASSLNPGQGLINEKLFF. This chain connects TRBV7-3 to TRBJ1-4; 9 bases match TRBD1. J lost 4 bases, V lost 1 base, and 10 bases had no gene match. CDR1 and CDR2 from the germline V gene are SGHTA and FQGTGA. The CDR3 spans 18 residues.

The chain joins TRBV3-1 (or the pseudogene TRBV3-2) to TRBJ2-5; 8 bases align to TRBD2. The CDR3 runs 15 residues. Germline CDR1 reads LGHDT; CDR2 reads YNNKEL (reference sequence). The ends lost 3 bases at V and 4 bases at J; junction bases unmatched: 7. CDR3 amino acids: CASSHESAGVETQYF. CDR3 bases: TGTGCCAGCAGCCATGAGTCAGCGGGAGTAGAGACCCAGTACTTC.

The V and J genes are TRBV5-6 and TRBJ2-2; D gene uncertain. Germline V gives CDR1 SGHDT, CDR2 YYEEEE. The CDR3 spans 12 residues. V was pared by 0 bases and J by 7 bases, with 4 bases between. The CDR3 DNA follows: TGTGCCAGCAGCTTGGACTACGGGGAGCTGTTTTTT. Protein: CASSLDYGELFF.

The chain uses TRBV6-6 and TRBJ1-3, with D possibly matching TRBD1 (5 bases). CDR1 and CDR2 from the germline V gene are MNHNY and SVGAGI (reference sequence). V shed 5 bases and J shed 7 bases, with 12 bases lying between them. This CDR3 contains 13 residues. CDR3 nucleotides: TGTGCCAGCAGTGGGACCGCCGGGAACACCATATATTTT. Its translation is CASSGTAGNTIYF.

This chain uses TRBV12-3 or TRBV12-4 with TRBJ2-7; 7 positions match TRBD1. V shed 6 bases and J 4 bases; nucleotides not matched to a gene: 3. This CDR3 region has 12 residues. CDR3 loop: CASRGGGYEQYF. CDR3 bases: TGTGCCAGCAGAGGGGGCGGATACGAGCAGTACTTC.

The chain links TRBV5-1 to TRBJ2-3; TRBD1 matches 7 bases. J was trimmed by 2 bases and V by 4 bases; bases with no gene match: 10. This CDR3 contains 16 residues. Germline CDR1 is SGHRS and CDR2 is YFSETQ. The CDR3: CASSRGPRTDTDTQYF. The CDR3 nucleotides are TGCGCCAGCAGCAGGGGGCCCAGGACAGACACAGATACGCAGTATTTT.

The chain links TRBV6-2 or TRBV6-3 to TRBJ2-3; TRBD2 aligns across 8 bases. The V segment lost 5 bases and the J segment 5 bases; nucleotides outside the gene matches: 6. The CDR3 totals 14 residues. CDR1 is MNHEY and CDR2 is SVGEGT in the germline V gene. The CDR3: CASSPWTSLDTQYF. Here the CDR3 DNA reads TGTGCCAGCAGTCCGTGGACTAGCTTAGATACGCAGTATTTT.

The CDR3 DNA reads TGTGCCACCTTGCCCAGGGGTTCAGATACGCAGTATTTT. Amino acids: CATLPRGSDTQYF. V and J are TRBV24-1 and TRBJ2-3, with a possible D match to TRBD1 (6 bases). V was shortened by 9 bases and J by 4 bases, with 13 bases between the two germline ends. CDR1 is KGHDR and CDR2 is SFDVKD in the germline V gene. CDR3 length equals 13 residues.

This sequence joins TRBV6-5 and TRBJ1-5; 7 nucleotides match TRBD1. J lost 4 bases, V lost 0 bases, and 3 bases had no gene match. This CDR3 comprises 15 residues. In germline, CDR1 is MNHEY, CDR2 SVGAGI. CDR3 in amino acids: CASSYSATGNQPQHF. CDR3 sequence (DNA): TGTGCCAGCAGTTACTCGGCGACAGGGAATCAGCCCCAGCATTTT.

This clone appeared a single time. The gene calls are TRBV6-2 or TRBV6-3 and TRBJ1-2, with 7 nucleotides matching TRBD1. Germline V lookup: CDR1 MNHEY, CDR2 SVGEGT. This CDR3 is 12 amino acids long. Trimming removed 4 bases from V and 14 bases from J; junction bases left unmatched: 10. The CDR3 nucleotides read TGTGCCAGCAGTTTAAACAGGGGCGGTACGACCTTC. Residues: CASSLNRGGTTF.

The gene calls are TRBV25-1 and TRBJ1-4; D perhaps matches TRBD1 (6 bases). From germline, CDR1 is MGHDK and CDR2 SYGVNS. V lost 3 bases to trimming and J lost 8 bases, with 16 bases between them. The CDR3 is made up of 15 amino acids. The CDR3 DNA sequence: TGTGCCAGCAGTGACCCGCGGGACATCTCGGAAAAACTGTTTTTT. This translates into CASSDPRDISEKLFF. The variable domain in full, with the rest retrieved from reference TRBV25-1 and TRBJ1-4, is EADIYQTPRYLVIGTGKKITLECSQTMGHDKMYWYQQDPGMELHLIHYSYGVNSTEKGDLSSESTVSRIRTEHFPLTLESARPSHTSQYLCASSDPRDISEKLFFGSGTQLSVL.

This clone was observed a handful of times. CDR3 nucleotide sequence: TGTGCCAGCAGCTCGACAGGGCTGAAGTATGGCTACACCTTC. It codes for CASSSTGLKYGYTF. This chain connects TRBV5-4 to TRBJ1-2, with 7 bases lining up with TRBD1. V lost 3 bases to trimming and J lost 5 bases; unmatched junction nucleotides: 7. CDR1 is SGHNT and CDR2 is YYREEE in the germline V gene (reference sequence). This CDR3 spans 14 amino acids.

The rearrangement joins TRBV12-5 to TRBJ1-2; 7 bases map to TRBD1. V gave up 7 bases and J gave up 3 bases; unmatched junction bases: 11. The CDR3 is made up of 15 amino acids. Germline loops: CDR1 LGHNT, CDR2 FRNRAP. The CDR3 here is CASDSGQRPDYGYTF. The DNA for the CDR3 is TGTGCTAGTGACTCGGGACAGAGACCAGACTATGGCTACACCTTC.

The rearrangement joins TRBV29-1 to TRBJ1-1; weak D call: TRBD1 (5 bases). The V end was cut by 7 bases, the J end by 2 bases, with 11 bases between. The CDR3 is 12 amino acids. CDR1 and CDR2 from the germline V gene are SQVTM and ANQGSEA. This CDR3 reads CSAGTANTEAFF. The CDR3 DNA sequence: TGCAGCGCCGGGACGGCCAACACTGAAGCTTTCTTT.

The chain combines TRBV7-8 with TRBJ2-7; the match to TRBD1 covers 7 bases. The V gene's germline CDR1 is SGHVS and CDR2 FQNEAQ. The CDR3 consists of 12 residues. Trimming took 2 bases from V and 6 from J; bases not matched to a gene: 1. Here the CDR3 reads CASSLRGLEQYF. In DNA, the CDR3 is TGTGCCAGCAGCTTAAGGGGGCTCGAGCAGTACTTC.

The V and J genes are TRBV28 and TRBJ1-1; weak D call: TRBD1 (6 bases). Germline assignment: CDR1 MDHEN and CDR2 SYDVKM. Trimming took off 10 bases at V and 4 bases at J, with 16 bases between the two ends. The CDR3 consists of 13 residues. The chain's CDR3 is CATLPRDTTEAFF. The CDR3 DNA sequence: TGTGCCACTCTCCCCCGGGACACCACTGAAGCTTTCTTT. Full variable domain (remainder filled in from reference TRBV28 and TRBJ1-1): DVKVTQSSRYLVKRTGEKVFLECVQDMDHENMFWYRQDPGLGLRLIYFSYDVKMKEKGDIPEGYSVSREKKERFSLILESASTNQTSMYLCATLPRDTTEAFFGQGTRLTVV.

The CDR3 DNA is TGTGCCAGCAGCCAAGGAACAGGGTTTAGATACACCATATATTTT. It is translated as CASSQGTGFRYTIYF. The chain joins TRBV14 to TRBJ1-3, with D possibly matching TRBD1 (6 bases). The CDR3 is made up of 15 amino acids. CDR1 is SGHDN and CDR2 is FVKESK in the germline V gene. The V gene lost 1 base and the J gene lost 8 bases, with 15 bases spanning the gap.

The chain couples TRBV12-3 or TRBV12-4 to TRBJ1-6; the D is unclear. This CDR3 has 13 residues. V was trimmed by 1 base and J by 6 bases, leaving 4 bases between them. CDR3 residues: CASSLGINSPLHF. Written as DNA, the CDR3 is TGTGCCAGCAGTTTAGGGATTAATTCACCCCTCCACTTT.

V is TRBV7-3 and J is TRBJ1-1; 9 bases are a match to TRBD1. The trim removed 5 bases at V and 6 bases at J, leaving 4 bases unmatched. In germline, CDR1 is SGHTA, CDR2 FQGTGA. The CDR3 sequence is 13 residues long. In nucleotides, the CDR3 is TGTGCCAGCAGCCGGGACAGGGTCTCTGAAGCTTTCTTT. Protein: CASSRDRVSEAFF.

This clone was found once. This chain connects TRBV5-4 to TRBJ2-7; 8 bases fit TRBD2. J lost 4 bases, V lost 5 bases, and 11 bases had no gene match. This CDR3 is 15 amino acids long. Looked up from germline, CDR1 is SGHNT and CDR2 is YYREEE (reference sequence). Here the CDR3 DNA reads TGTGCCAGCAGTACCGGGACTAGGGATGGATACGAGCAGTACTTC. The encoded protein is CASSTGTRDGYEQYF.

This clone was picked up a small number of times. The V gene is TRBV20-1, the J gene TRBJ2-7; D remains ambiguous. V was clipped by 3 bases and J by 0 bases, with 12 bases between them. Germline V gives CDR1 DFQATT, CDR2 SNEGSKA (reference sequence). The CDR3 totals 14 residues. The chain's CDR3 is CSASRRLSSYEQYF. The DNA of the CDR3 is TGCAGTGCTAGTCGCAGGCTGAGCTCCTACGAGCAGTACTTC.

The gene calls are TRBV21-1 and TRBJ2-3; the table's D gene call, TRBD2, was not cross checked with the DNA. TRBV21-1 is listed as a pseudogene. The CDR3 contains 16 residues. The CDR3 loop is CASSLPEVRCTDTQYF. CDR3 DNA: TGTGCCAGCAGCCTCCCGGAGGTCCGCTGCACAGATACGCAGTATTTT.

The gene calls are TRBV2 and TRBJ1-1; no reliable D call. There are 14 residues in the CDR3. The ends were cut back, 5 bases at V and 5 bases at J, with 15 bases in the middle. CDR1 is SNHLY, CDR2 FYNNEI, per germline. This CDR3 reads CASSSLGSGTEAFF. The CDR3 coding sequence is TGTGCCAGCAGTAGCCTTGGGAGCGGAACTGAAGCTTTCTTT.

V and J are TRBV7-2 and TRBJ2-1, with D perhaps TRBD1 (5 bases). The V end lost 2 bases, the J end lost 3 bases, and 14 bases lay between the germline ends. This CDR3 region has 16 residues. Germline-derived CDR1 and CDR2 are SGHTA and FQGNSA. CDR3 coding DNA: TGTGCCAGCAGCTTATTACAGGCAGCCTACTACAATGAGCAGTTCTTC. This codes for CASSLLQAAYYNEQFF.

The chain combines TRBV5-5 with TRBJ1-5, with 8 bases matching TRBD1. Germline trimming cut 3 bases from V and 3 bases from J; bases unmatched to any gene: 5. Germline V gene lookup returns CDR1 SGHKS and CDR2 YYEKEE (reference sequence). This CDR3 spans 15 amino acids. This CDR3 is CASSSDRVTNQPQHF. In nucleotides, the CDR3 is TGTGCCAGCAGCTCGGACAGGGTCACCAATCAGCCCCAGCATTTT.

As regards this clone: One end of the junction does not line up with germline, which may come from a read error. The chain combines TRBV10-3 with TRBJ2-7; D uncertain. The CDR3 loop spans 14 amino acids. Germline lookup yields CDR1 ENHRY and CDR2 SYGVKD. The CDR3 bases are TGTGCCATCAGTGACAACCAGGCCGGCTATGAGCATTACTTC. Its translation: CAISDNQAGYEHYF.

The rearrangement joins TRBV4-1 to TRBJ2-1, with unresolved D. This CDR3 is built from 16 residues. CDR1 is MGHRA and CDR2 is YSYEKL in the germline V gene. The V and J ends lost 1 base and 3 bases respectively, with 13 bases between them. The CDR3 loop reads CASSQAPSANYNEQFF. In nucleotides, the CDR3 is TGCGCCAGCAGCCAAGCCCCCAGCGCCAACTACAATGAGCAGTTCTTC.

The chain combines TRBV7-8 with TRBJ2-7; no definite D call. Germline V CDR1 and CDR2: SGHVS, FQNEAQ. The CDR3 runs 13 residues. Trimming stripped 0 bases from V and 5 bases from J, with 8 bases between. Here the CDR3 DNA reads TGTGCCAGCAGCTTAGCGCCCTGGGACGAGCAGTACTTC. Protein sequence: CASSLAPWDEQYF.

This chain joins TRBV5-4 and TRBJ1-5; unclear D gene. The V and J ends lost 4 bases and 0 bases respectively, with 11 bases between them. Per germline, CDR1 SGHNT and CDR2 YYREEE (reference sequence). The CDR3 loop spans 15 amino acids. For the CDR3, the DNA is TGTGCCAGCAGCCTGGACGTTGGTAGCAATCAGCCCCAGCATTTT. This gives the protein CASSLDVGSNQPQHF.